This T cell receptor (beta chain) was identified in a study of OX40 agonist ivuxolimab in advanced cancers. Study in general: With a range of roughly 23 to 85, age averaged about 58 years, and 70% to 85% were male.

Study-wide points: In the 0.1-3.0 mg/kg groups, partial responders showed among the lowest expansion.

The table came from immunoSEQ multiplex PCR; TCRdb's copy has only in-frame clones and leaves some out. This sample carries about 75,000 clones, 90% of them seen once, and the ten largest clones take around 0.35%. To note about this clone: The antigen is not known.

V shed 5 bases and J shed 6 bases, with 13 bases lying between them. The CDR3 spans 13 residues. Germline V gene lookup returns CDR1 SEHNR and CDR2 FQNEAQ (reference sequence). This specimen consisted of CD4+ or CD8+ T cells sorted from blood, obtained in a trial of the OX40 agonist ivuxolimab. The TCR was taken from an adult with an advanced solid tumor such as melanoma, head and neck, liver or kidney cancer. The chain combines TRBV7-9 with TRBJ1-2; D is unclear. CDR3: CASSLVGSDGYTF. The CDR3, as DNA: TGTGCCAGCAGCCTAGTGGGCTCGGATGGCTACACCTTC.